The 25 T cell receptor beta chains in this list originate from one sample, sequenced in a study of CXCR3-negative and CXCR3-positive naive CD8 T cells. Through 5' RACE with UMI labels, the TRB cDNA libraries were prepared. TCRdb reprocessed the 5' RACE reads; each CDR3 protein has one entry and no DNA is given. This table lists roughly 6,400 distinct CDR3 sequences. Sequenced input: naive CXCR3- CD8+ T cells from blood. Described subset: CD45RO-CCR7+CD27+CD95- naive CD8+ T cells lacking CXCR3 (TNR3-). The source is a human donor in good health. Some clones in this sample may be carry-over from other donors' samples.

This clonotype is identified as medium-sized from frequency. V usage is TRBV14 and J usage is TRBJ2-1; the TCRdb call, TRBD2, lacks DNA for checking. Germline lookup yields CDR1 SGHDN and CDR2 FVKESK. The CDR3 sequence is 15 residues long. The CDR3: CASSPRTSGRNEQFF.

The chain uses TRBV5-6 and TRBJ1-1; the TCRdb call, TRBD1, lacks DNA for checking. The CDR3 covers 15 residues. The germline V gene encodes CDR1 SGHDT and CDR2 YYEEEE. The CDR3 is CASSFGPGSNTEAFF.

The CDR3 sequence is CASSLDPDYSGANVLTF. The V and J genes are TRBV11-2 and TRBJ2-6; the TRBD2 assignment by TCRdb is unverifiable without DNA. Germline assignment: CDR1 SGHAT and CDR2 FQNNGV. The CDR3 sequence is 17 residues long.

This clonotype shows up as medium-sized by frequency. The chain links TRBV29-1 to TRBJ1-1. The CDR3 contains 11 residues. Germline values: CDR1 SQVTM, CDR2 ANQGSEA. This CDR3 reads CSVNTNTEAFF.

The chain combines TRBV27 with TRBJ2-7; TCRdb names TRBD1, which stays unverified in the absence of DNA. The germline gives CDR1 MNHEY, CDR2 SMNVEV (reference sequence). The CDR3 runs to 11 residues. CDR3 amino acids: CASSLGDEQYF.

The V gene is TRBV7-8, the J gene TRBJ2-2; TCRdb lists TRBD1, though no DNA is available to test this call. Germline-derived CDR1 and CDR2 are SGHVS and FQNEAQ. The CDR3 loop spans 17 amino acids. CDR3 sequence reads: CASSLPVDRSDTGELFF.

By frequency, this clonotype registers medium-sized. The rearrangement joins TRBV29-1 to TRBJ2-7; TCRdb's D call, TRBD1, is unchecked because there is no DNA. The germline V gene has CDR1 SQVTM and CDR2 ANQGSEA. This CDR3 spans 15 amino acids. CDR3 sequence: CSVISRDSETYEQYF.

Considering frequency, this clonotype is medium-sized. The V and J genes are TRBV6-6 and TRBJ2-7; as DNA is missing, the TRBD1 call by TCRdb cannot be tested. There are 14 residues in the CDR3. Germline lookup yields CDR1 MNHNY and CDR2 SVGAGI (reference sequence). The CDR3 spells CASSLPGERYEQYF.

The chain couples TRBV29-1 to TRBJ2-1; TCRdb's assignment of TRBD1 cannot be checked, as there is no DNA. The CDR3 is 14 amino acids. Germline CDR1 SQVTM, CDR2 ANQGSEA. The chain's CDR3 is CSVGRASSYNEQFF.

This chain connects TRBV28 to TRBJ2-5; TCRdb outputs TRBD2, but without DNA this stays unchecked. Germline V CDR1 and CDR2: MDHEN, SYDVKM. The CDR3 extends over 16 amino acids. CDR3 sequence reads: CASSHLRTSGQETQYF.

The chain carries TRBV29-1 and TRBJ2-5; TCRdb proposes TRBD1, but this gene call is untestable without DNA. This CDR3 has 15 residues. Germline loops: CDR1 SQVTM, CDR2 ANQGSEA. This chain's CDR3 is CSVEDPGGFPETQYF.

The chain employs TRBV5-1 and TRBJ1-2. Germline values: CDR1 SGHRS, CDR2 YFSETQ. The length of the CDR3 is 13 residues. CDR3: CASRAVANYGYTF.

This clonotype is classed as medium-sized by frequency. The V gene is TRBV28, the J gene TRBJ2-1; the TRBD2 assignment by TCRdb is unverifiable without DNA. The V gene's germline CDR1 is MDHEN and CDR2 SYDVKM. This CDR3 has 14 residues. CDR3 protein: CASSLREFYNEQFF.

Judged by frequency, this clonotype is medium-sized. The chain combines TRBV2 with TRBJ2-3; the TRBD1 assignment by TCRdb is unverifiable without DNA. This CDR3 spans 15 amino acids. Germline V gene data show CDR1 as SNHLY and CDR2 as FYNNEI. The CDR3: CASREWDSLTDTQYF.

The chain employs TRBV29-1 and TRBJ2-1; TCRdb designates TRBD2, a call that cannot be tested without DNA. This CDR3 is 12 amino acids long. The V gene's germline CDR1 is SQVTM and CDR2 ANQGSEA. The CDR3 region is CSVLSSGVEQFF.

V and J are TRBV28 and TRBJ2-1. In germline, CDR1 is MDHEN, CDR2 SYDVKM. This CDR3 has 15 amino acids. The CDR3 protein is CASSLFLSLDNEQFF.

J is TRBJ1-5 and V is TRBV19. The V gene's germline CDR1 is LNHDA and CDR2 SQIVND (reference sequence). This CDR3 has 12 amino acids. The CDR3 region is CASSIGGQPQHF.

This clonotype is classed as medium-sized by frequency. This chain connects TRBV3-1 to TRBJ2-4; without DNA, the TCRdb call of TRBD1 cannot be checked. The CDR3 consists of 14 residues. Per germline, CDR1 LGHDT and CDR2 YNNKEL (reference sequence). Here the CDR3 reads CASSQVGQGNIQYF.

The V and J genes are TRBV3-1 and TRBJ1-1. The CDR3 runs to 15 residues. The germline V gene has CDR1 LGHDT and CDR2 YNNKEL (reference sequence). Here the CDR3 reads CASSREELRNTEAFF.

The rearrangement uses TRBV29-1 and TRBJ2-1; TCRdb gives TRBD2 as the D gene, but with no DNA this cannot be confirmed. Germline CDR1 reads SQVTM; CDR2 reads ANQGSEA. The CDR3 covers 15 residues. CDR3 in amino acids: CSVATSGRLNNEQFF.

According to its frequency, this clonotype is medium-sized. V and J are TRBV29-1 and TRBJ2-1; as DNA is missing, the TRBD2 call by TCRdb cannot be tested. Germline loops: CDR1 SQVTM, CDR2 ANQGSEA. The CDR3 runs to 14 residues. The CDR3 reads CSVEGTSGAYEQFF.

The V and J genes are TRBV29-1 and TRBJ2-1. This CDR3 comprises 12 residues. Germline CDR1 reads SQVTM; CDR2 reads ANQGSEA. CDR3 amino acids: CSVGLSYNEQFF.

Measured by frequency, this clonotype is medium-sized (0.01 to 0.1%). This sequence joins TRBV6-5 and TRBJ1-1. Germline V CDR1 and CDR2: MNHEY, SVGAGI. The CDR3 has 15 residues. CDR3 loop: CASSYSRTSNTEAFF.

This clonotype is identified as medium-sized from frequency. V is TRBV4-2 and J is TRBJ2-3; TCRdb proposes TRBD1, but this gene call is untestable without DNA. In germline, CDR1 is LGHNA, CDR2 YNFKEQ. The CDR3 extends over 16 amino acids. The CDR3: CASSPPPGQGTDTQYF.

The chain combines TRBV28 with TRBJ2-3; TCRdb lists TRBD1, though no DNA is available to test this call. This CDR3 is built from 17 residues. From germline, CDR1 is MDHEN and CDR2 SYDVKM. CDR3 protein: CASREQGNPSRTDTQYF.